These 18 T cell receptor beta chains share one sample of origin, sequenced in a study of OX40 agonist ivuxolimab in advanced cancers. The table came from immunoSEQ multiplex PCR; TCRdb's copy has only in-frame clones and leaves some out. The table has 90,000 to 130,000 clones, approximately 90% seen once; the top ten hold less than 0.3%. The source was CD4+ or CD8+ T cells sorted from blood, collected in a trial of the OX40 agonist ivuxolimab. The receptors stem from an adult with an advanced solid tumor such as melanoma, head and neck, liver or kidney cancer.

This clone has a handful of counts. The V gene is TRBV5-1, the J gene TRBJ2-1, with D possibly being TRBD1 (6 bases). The CDR3 runs to 14 residues. Germline CDR1 and CDR2: SGHRS and YFSETQ. Trimming stripped 2 bases from V and 7 bases from J, with 13 bases between. CDR3 in amino acids: CASSFSGALNEQFF. The CDR3 DNA reads TGCGCCAGCAGCTTTTCAGGGGCCCTGAATGAGCAGTTCTTC. The variable domain in full, completed from reference TRBV5-1 and TRBJ2-1, reads KAGVTQTPRYLIKTRGQQVTLSCSPISGHRSVSWYQQTPGQGLQFLFEYFSETQRNKGNFPGRFSGRQFSNSRSEMNVSTLELGDSALYLCASSFSGALNEQFFGPGTRLTVL.

The chain employs TRBV6-1 and TRBJ2-3, with 10 bases lining up with TRBD1. The CDR3 is made up of 14 amino acids. Germline-derived CDR1 and CDR2 are MNHNS and SASEGT. V shed 4 bases and J 3 bases; nucleotides not matched to a gene: 1. CDR3 bases: TGTGCCAGCAGTGGGACAGGGGGAACAGATACGCAGTATTTT. Protein: CASSGTGGTDTQYF.

The V call is TRBV6-1, the J call TRBJ1-2; 7 positions match TRBD1. Germline values: CDR1 MNHNS, CDR2 SASEGT. Losses at the gene ends were 3 bases for V and 4 bases for J; bases not matched to a gene: 5. This CDR3 has 14 residues. The CDR3 nucleotides read TGTGCCAGCAGTGATCACAGGGGCGGCTATGGCTACACCTTC. It codes for CASSDHRGGYGYTF.

CDR3 in amino acids: CAISDTTRGHTEAFF. The DNA for the CDR3 is TGTGCCATCAGTGATACGACTAGGGGGCACACTGAAGCTTTCTTT. The chain uses TRBV10-3 and TRBJ1-1; 7 positions agree with TRBD1. Trimming took 3 bases from V and 3 from J; bases not matched to a gene: 7. Germline values: CDR1 ENHRY, CDR2 SYGVKD. This CDR3 contains 15 residues.

V is TRBV29-1 and J is TRBJ1-2, with a possible D match to TRBD1 (5 bases). The V gene's germline CDR1 is SQVTM and CDR2 ANQGSEA. With 7 bases removed from V and 12 bases from J, the gap between germline ends came to 21 bases. The CDR3 extends over 12 amino acids. The CDR3 loop reads CSGGENEGGDTF. The CDR3 nucleotides read TGCAGCGGTGGGGAGAATGAGGGAGGGGACACCTTC.

The chain uses TRBV9 and TRBJ2-5; the D is unclear. V was shortened by 4 bases and J by 5 bases, with 15 bases between the two germline ends. CDR1 and CDR2 (germline): SGDLS, YYNGEE. The CDR3 length is 14 residues. The CDR3 DNA reads as TGTGCCAGCAGCCCCAATGTGTGGGTGGAGACCCAGTACTTC. It encodes CASSPNVWVETQYF. Full variable domain (missing parts from reference TRBV9 and TRBJ2-5): DSGVTQTPKHLITATGQRVTLRCSPRSGDLSVYWYQQSLDQGLQFLIQYYNGEERAKGNILERFSAQQFPDLHSELNLSSLELGDSALYFCASSPNVWVETQYFGPGTRLLVL.

V usage is TRBV4-3 and J usage is TRBJ1-5, with 7 nucleotides matching TRBD1. CDR3 size: 16 residues. CDR1 is LGHNA and CDR2 is YSLEER in the germline V gene. The J segment lost 4 bases and the V segment lost 0 bases, leaving 6 bases of the junction unmatched. The CDR3 DNA is TGCGCCAGCAGCCAAGAAGCCGGGACAGAGAATCAGCCCCAGCATTTT. This sequence encodes CASSQEAGTENQPQHF.

J is TRBJ1-2 and V is TRBV28; TRBD1 matches at 10 bases. Germline V CDR1 and CDR2: MDHEN, SYDVKM. V gave up 2 bases and J gave up 8 bases; unmatched junction bases: 5. The CDR3 length is 14 residues. CDR3: CASSLRQGATGYTF. The CDR3 DNA is TGTGCCAGCAGTTTAAGACAGGGGGCAACGGGCTACACCTTC.

This clone has more than one count but fewer than ten. CDR3 sequence: CASSQDRGDQGTGELFF. The CDR3 DNA reads TGCGCCAGCAGCCAAGATCGCGGGGATCAAGGCACCGGGGAGCTGTTTTTT. The V and J genes are TRBV4-3 and TRBJ2-2, with D maybe TRBD2 (6 bases). The CDR3 has 17 residues. Germline CDR1 is LGHNA and CDR2 is YSLEER. V lost 0 bases to trimming and J lost 4 bases, with 15 bases between them.

V and J are TRBV7-9 and TRBJ1-2, with D perhaps matching TRBD1 (6 bases). The V and J ends lost 4 bases and 3 bases respectively, with 6 bases between them. The germline gives CDR1 SEHNR, CDR2 FQNEAQ (reference sequence). This CDR3 comprises 12 residues. The CDR3 DNA is TGTGCCAGCAGCTGGACAGACTATGGCTACACCTTC. Residues: CASSWTDYGYTF. The variable domain in full, with the rest retrieved from reference TRBV7-9 and TRBJ1-2, is DTGVSQNPRHKITKRGQNVTFRCDPISEHNRLYWYRQTLGQGPEFLTYFQNEAQLEKSRLLSDRFSAERPKGSFSTLEIQRTEQGDSAMYLCASSWTDYGYTFGSGTRLTVV.

The chain is built from TRBV19 and TRBJ2-5; 14 positions agree with TRBD2. V shed 4 bases and J 2 bases; nucleotides not matched to a gene: 9. CDR3 size: 18 residues. Germline assignment: CDR1 LNHDA and CDR2 SQIVND (reference sequence). CDR3: CASSTRLAGGPEQETQYF. The CDR3 DNA follows: TGTGCCAGTAGTACGCGACTAGCGGGAGGGCCGGAGCAAGAGACCCAGTACTTC.

This clone was seen a handful of times. V and J are TRBV28 and TRBJ2-7, with D perhaps matching TRBD1 (7 bases). Looked up from germline, CDR1 is MDHEN and CDR2 is SYDVKM. This CDR3 has 16 residues. V was cut by 6 bases and J by 0 bases, with 18 bases left in between. The CDR3 DNA reads as TGTGCCAGCAGCCCAGGAGGGGGCATCTCCTCCTACGAGCAGTACTTC. Amino acid sequence: CASSPGGGISSYEQYF.

The chain has TRBV27 and TRBJ1-5; tentatively, D is TRBD1 (6 bases). The CDR3 spans 15 residues. V lost 6 bases and J 6 bases, leaving 18 bases between the germline ends. Germline CDR1 and CDR2: MNHEY and SMNVEV (reference sequence). CDR3 sequence (DNA): TGTGCCAGCAGCACCCTGAGGGGGAGAGGTCAGCCCCAGCATTTT. This codes for CASSTLRGRGQPQHF.

Written as DNA, the CDR3 is TGTGCCTGGAGCCGACAGGGAGAAGAAAAACTGTTTTTT. It yields the protein CAWSRQGEEKLFF. The V and J genes are TRBV30 and TRBJ1-4, with TRBD1 matching over 7 bases. This CDR3 has 13 residues. From germline, CDR1 is GTSNPN and CDR2 SVGIG (reference sequence). The ends lost 3 bases at V and 8 bases at J; junction bases unmatched: 6.

The V call is TRBV10-3, the J call TRBJ1-2, with D unclear. V lost 3 bases and J lost 6, with 14 bases in between. The CDR3 spans 14 residues. CDR1 ENHRY and CDR2 SYGVKD come from the germline V gene. As DNA, the CDR3 is TGTGCCATCAGTGAATTTCGTGAGGAACATGGCTACACCTTC. Its translation is CAISEFREEHGYTF.

The genes are TRBV7-9 and TRBJ2-2, with D unclear. CDR1 and CDR2 from the germline V gene are SEHNR and FQNEAQ (reference sequence). The CDR3 is made up of 15 amino acids. Trimming stripped 2 bases from V and 0 bases from J, with 7 bases between. The chain's CDR3 is CASSLRAANTGELFF. CDR3 in DNA: TGTGCCAGCAGCTTACGCGCAGCGAACACCGGGGAGCTGTTTTTT.

Concerning this clone itself: This sample also contains other DNA sequences that code for the same CDR3. The V and J genes are TRBV5-4 and TRBJ2-5; the D is unclear. The CDR3 extends over 14 amino acids. CDR1 is SGHNT, CDR2 YYREEE, per germline (reference sequence). The V gene lost 0 bases and the J gene lost 2 bases, with 8 bases spanning the gap. The CDR3 reads CASSLAGTQETQYF. The CDR3 DNA follows: TGTGCCAGCAGCTTGGCAGGAACGCAAGAGACCCAGTACTTC. The full variable domain, with the rest looked up from reference TRBV5-4 and TRBJ2-5, is ETGVTQSPTHLIKTRGQQVTLRCSSQSGHNTVSWYQQALGQGPQFIFQYYREEENGRGNFPPRFSGLQFPNYSSELNVNALELDDSALYLCASSLAGTQETQYFGPGTRLLVL.

This chain links TRBV13 with TRBJ2-1, with 8 bases lining up with TRBD2. The trim removed 3 bases at V and 8 bases at J, leaving 12 bases unmatched. The CDR3 runs to 16 residues. In germline, CDR1 is PRHDT, CDR2 FYEKMQ (reference sequence). This chain's CDR3 is CASSFFRSGSRYEQFF. The CDR3 bases are TGTGCCAGCAGCTTTTTCCGAAGCGGGAGTCGGTATGAGCAGTTCTTC.